This TCR beta chain derives from a study of T cells in Graves' hyperthyroidism and ophthalmopathy (dated by TCRdb to between 2018 and 2021). About the full investigation: Peripheral blood was collected at initial diagnosis, before any treatment. To identify TCR V-J signatures that set the groups apart, the researchers used a discovery cohort of 90 to 100 patients, made up of under 50 with Graves' ophthalmopathy and 55 to 65 with stable Graves' hyperthyroidism. Prospective prediction of ophthalmopathy was tested in an independent validation cohort of fewer than 20 hyperthyroidism patients and 17 patients who later progressed to ophthalmopathy. The approximately 98 discovery patients were randomly divided into training and test sets at a 7:3 ratio. The study also compared thyroid tissue and blood T-cell repertoires from more than five Graves' hyperthyroidism patients. After blood sampling, hyperthyroidism patients were treated with methimazole at a starting dose of 30 mg daily, and ophthalmopathy patients were treated with high-dose intravenous methylprednisolone. The paper reports TCR Vbeta CDR3 sequencing of some 140 peripheral blood samples: around 41 ophthalmopathy, under 85 hyperthyroidism and around 17 progressor patients. Overall study results and their limits: No statistical method was used to fix the sample size in advance, and group allocation was not hidden from the investigators. Ophthalmopathy was separated from stable hyperthyroidism by a 13 V-J signature model, with around 88% sensitivity and just over 81% specificity obtained in cross-validation and 80%/75% obtained in testing. Most expanded thyroid clonotypes (frequency above 0.001) were also found in blood, which suggests that blood repertoires may mirror thyroid immune responses. In validation, the model predicted progression to ophthalmopathy a median of roughly six months before onset, with roughly 71% sensitivity and just under 75% specificity.

V lost 4 bases and J lost 3 bases, and the count of bases not matched to a germline gene is 5. From the germline V gene, CDR1 is SGHRS and CDR2 is YFSETQ. From the cysteine up to the phenylalanine, the CDR3 has a length of 14 residues. The sequence is cut down to CDR3 DNA, 42 bases in frame from base 1. In the ophthalmopathy patients, disease was moderately to severely active, with a Clinical Activity Score of 3 or more, a NOSPECS grade of 4 or more, and a duration of less than 3 months. The study excluded patients with uncontrolled infections, other autoimmune diseases, pregnancy or lactation. Diagnoses were established on the basis of clinical symptoms, serum thyroxine and TRAb, thyroid ultrasound, and orbital computed tomography. Ficoll-Paque density gradient centrifugation was used to isolate PBMCs from approximately 10 ml of fresh peripheral blood. Total RNA was extracted using Trizol reagent, and RNA quality was assessed on an Agilent 2100 Bioanalyzer.

A few counts support this clonotype. The antigen it binds to is not known. The record has no base qualities; no much larger clone is one base away. TCR beta CDR3 regions were amplified from RNA transcripts. The TCR CDR3 was subjected to a first round of RT-PCR using the HTBI primer set and the Qiagen OneStep RT-PCR kit. The libraries were constructed in a second round of multiplex PCR and then size-selected and purified. Sequencing of the libraries was done on an Illumina HiSeq2000 using paired-end 100 bp reads. Turning to the authors' computational methods: SOAPnuke was used to process the raw data, throwing out any read that contained adapters or uncalled bases, had a mean Phred below 15, or lacked an exact constant-primer or identifier match. High-quality paired reads were merged using COPE v1.2.5, and each unique nucleotide sequence was defined as a clonotype. Clonotypes were aligned to IMGT TRBV, TRBD and TRBJ reference segments using MiTCR v1.1. Only V-J combinations with frequency above 0.0001, covering 99.2% of repertoires, were analysed. The TCS score was defined as F50 (clonal expansion) divided by E x V (chaos), with BLOSUM62-based TCRdist calculated between CDR3 peptides within each V-J. Welch's t-statistics and random forest reduced fewer than 600 V-J features to about 13, which were used in a naive Bayes classifier (R e1071). TCRdb reran the public reads through fastp at Q25 and MiXCR, keeping productive beta chains. When rows share a CDR3 protein, they turn into one entry using the most common DNA and genes. The V and J calls and clone size come from TCRdb's table, not from the authors' own analysis. The sample records around 530,000 distinct CDR3 sequences, 15% to 20% of which are singletons. The top ten constitute around 17% of the sample.

The sequence was collected from a woman under 30 with Graves' ophthalmopathy. Sequenced material: blood. The chain joins TRBV5-1 to TRBJ2-5, with 8 bases aligning to TRBD1. The CDR3 loop reads CASSEQGGEETQYF. The sequenced DNA is TGCGCCAGCAGCGAACAGGGGGGAGAAGAGACCCAGTACTTC. With all but the CDR3 taken from the reference TRBV5-1 and TRBJ2-5 genes, the full variable domain is: KAGVTQTPRYLIKTRGQQVTLSCSPISGHRSVSWYQQTPGQGLQFLFEYFSETQRNKGNFPGRFSGRQFSNSRSEMNVSTLELGDSALYLCASSEQGGEETQYFGPGTRLLVL.